This TCR beta chain was retrieved from a study of radiotherapy plus CTLA-4 blockade in lung cancer. The protocol was immunoSEQ multiplex PCR, while the TCRdb copy is restricted to in-frame clones and leaves out a portion. The table includes 55,000 to 85,000 clones, approximately 76% detected once. Germline V gene lookup returns CDR1 LGHNA and CDR2 YSLEER. The CDR3 totals 15 residues. Trimming stripped 0 bases from V and 5 bases from J, with 11 bases between. This clone has just one count. J is TRBJ1-3 and V is TRBV4-3, with unresolved D. This receptor was obtained from a human donor with non-small cell lung cancer whose response to radiotherapy plus ipilimumab could not be evaluated. Some clones in this sample may be carry-over from other donors' samples. The starting material was peripheral blood, obtained from a patient treated with radiotherapy plus ipilimumab. CDR3 sequence (DNA): TGCGCCAGCAGCCAAGATCGAGGGAGTAGAAACACCATATATTTT. Translating gives CASSQDRGSRNTIYF.